Below are 26 T cell receptor beta chains sequenced from a single sample in a study of T cell repertoires in cytomegalovirus infection. TCRdb re-analysed the reads in MiXCR, keeping a single row per CDR3 protein. The sample lists a few hundred thousand distinct CDR3 sequences; over 20% were seen once. The sequenced material came from CD8+ T cells from PBMCs. These receptors came from a human donor in good health (CMV status not recorded). Some clones in this sample may be carry-over from other donors' samples.

This chain connects TRBV5-6 to TRBJ2-1; perhaps D is TRBD1 or TRBD2 (6 bases each). Germline V gives CDR1 SGHDT, CDR2 YYEEEE. The V end was cut by 2 bases, the J end by 6 bases, with 9 bases between. The length of the CDR3 is 13 residues. The CDR3 region is CASSFRGVNEQFF. The CDR3 DNA follows: TGTGCCAGCAGCTTTAGGGGGGTCAATGAGCAGTTCTTC.

DNA for the CDR3: TGCGCCAGCAGCCAAGATCCTAGCAATAACTACGAGCAGTACTTC. Translating it yields CASSQDPSNNYEQYF. V is TRBV4-1 and J is TRBJ2-7, with D possibly being TRBD2 (5 bases). Germline assignment: CDR1 MGHRA and CDR2 YSYEKL. The CDR3 totals 15 residues. Trimming cost V 0 bases and J 3 bases, with 12 bases left between them.

Here the CDR3 DNA reads TGTGCCAGCAGTGAATTCTGGGCCAATGAGCAGTTCTTC. Amino acid sequence: CASSEFWANEQFF. The chain recombines TRBV2 with TRBJ2-1, with no clear D. The germline V and J ends were trimmed by 2 bases and 6 bases, with 8 bases remaining between them. From germline, CDR1 is SNHLY and CDR2 FYNNEI. This CDR3 has 13 residues.

This clonotype was detected only a few times. This chain uses TRBV9 with TRBJ1-1, with a possible D match to TRBD1 (5 bases). The CDR3 totals 15 residues. V dropped 1 base and J dropped 6 bases, with 16 bases sitting between them. From germline, CDR1 is SGDLS and CDR2 YYNGEE. The CDR3 region has the DNA TGTGCCAGCAGCGTAAATTCCGGGACCCCCTCTGAAGCTTTCTTT. Amino acid sequence: CASSVNSGTPSEAFF.

This clonotype was seen more than once but under ten times. The rearrangement uses TRBV2 and TRBJ1-2; D is undetermined. Trimming took 8 bases from V and 4 from J, leaving 14 bases between them. Germline V gives CDR1 SNHLY, CDR2 FYNNEI. CDR3 length equals 13 residues. CDR3 region: CASQLALLYGYTF. CDR3 bases: TGTGCCAGCCAGTTGGCCTTACTCTATGGCTACACCTTC. The entire variable domain, with the rest obtained from reference TRBV2 and TRBJ1-2, is as follows: EPEVTQTPSHQVTQMGQEVILRCVPISNHLYFYWYRQILGQKVEFLVSFYNNEISEKSEIFDDQFSVERPDGSNFTLKIRSTKLEDSAMYFCASQLALLYGYTFGSGTRLTVV.

The table lists this clonotype with a few counts. CDR3: CASRLLQGLYQPQHF. The CDR3 region has the DNA TGTGCCAGTAGGCTCCTACAGGGTTTGTATCAGCCCCAGCATTTT. The chain has TRBV19 and TRBJ1-5; D is possibly TRBD1 (6 bases). The germline V and J ends were trimmed by 6 bases and 5 bases, with 17 bases remaining between them. Germline values: CDR1 LNHDA, CDR2 SQIVND (reference sequence). The CDR3 has 15 residues.

The chain couples TRBV6-2 or TRBV6-3 to TRBJ1-5, with D perhaps matching TRBD1 (6 bases). CDR3 length: 16 amino acids. Per germline, CDR1 MNHEY and CDR2 SVGEGT. Trimming took off 6 bases at V and 2 bases at J, with 17 bases between the two ends. The CDR3 nucleotides read TGTGCCAGCAGCGGAGAAGGGACAAGTGGCAATCAGCCCCAGCATTTT. This sequence encodes CASSGEGTSGNQPQHF.

This clonotype has just a few counts. This chain uses TRBV2 with TRBJ1-1, with unresolved D. V was pared by 2 bases and J by 0 bases, with 10 bases between. Per the germline V gene, CDR1 is SNHLY and CDR2 is FYNNEI. CDR3 length: 15 amino acids. The CDR3: CASSESEAVNTEAFF. The CDR3, as DNA: TGTGCCAGCAGTGAATCCGAGGCGGTGAACACTGAAGCTTTCTTT.

This clonotype was seen at least ten times. The chain employs TRBV12-3 or TRBV12-4 and TRBJ2-7, with no clear D. This CDR3 is 13 amino acids long. Deletions cut 2 bases from V and 4 bases from J, with 9 bases between. The CDR3 region has the DNA TGTGCCAGCAGTTTATCCTCAACATACGAGCAGTACTTC. Translating gives CASSLSSTYEQYF.

The chain recombines TRBV28 with TRBJ1-4; 7 bases align to TRBD1. Losses at the gene ends were 6 bases for V and 1 base for J; bases not matched to a gene: 8. The V gene's germline CDR1 is MDHEN and CDR2 SYDVKM. The CDR3 contains 16 residues. The chain's CDR3 is CASSYHRGETNEKLFF. In DNA form, the CDR3 reads TGTGCCAGCAGCTACCACAGGGGCGAAACTAATGAAAAACTGTTTTTT. The variable domain in full, completed from reference TRBV28 and TRBJ1-4, reads DVKVTQSSRYLVKRTGEKVFLECVQDMDHENMFWYRQDPGLGLRLIYFSYDVKMKEKGDIPEGYSVSREKKERFSLILESASTNQTSMYLCASSYHRGETNEKLFFGSGTQLSVL.

In its sample, this clonotype was seen once. The V call is TRBV20-1, the J call TRBJ2-1; 10 bases are shared with TRBD2. CDR3 length: 16 amino acids. J was trimmed by 5 bases and V by 0 bases; bases with no gene match: 7. The germline V gene has CDR1 DFQATT and CDR2 SNEGSKA (reference sequence). CDR3 sequence: CSAREWLAGAHNEQFF. The CDR3 nucleotides are TGCAGTGCTAGAGAGTGGCTAGCGGGGGCCCACAATGAGCAGTTCTTC.

This sequence joins TRBV18 and TRBJ2-5; D is perhaps TRBD2 (6 bases). V was pared by 0 bases and J by 5 bases, with 19 bases between. Germline loops: CDR1 KGHSH, CDR2 LQKENI. The CDR3 has 17 amino acids. The CDR3 loop is CASSPPSGGVSGETQYF. CDR3 sequence (DNA): TGTGCCAGCTCACCACCGTCCGGCGGGGTCTCGGGCGAGACCCAGTACTTC.

This clonotype was seen a single time. The CDR3 here is CSAAYLLAGGPGQETQYF. The CDR3 DNA is TGCAGTGCCGCCTATTTACTAGCGGGGGGGCCGGGTCAAGAGACCCAGTACTTC. The chain uses TRBV20-1 and TRBJ2-5, with 13 nucleotides matching TRBD2. Germline assignment: CDR1 DFQATT and CDR2 SNEGSKA (reference sequence). The CDR3 runs to 18 residues. Losses at the gene ends were 6 bases for V and 2 bases for J; bases not matched to a gene: 15.

This clonotype came up a few times. The chain joins TRBV27 to TRBJ1-6; no firm D call. Trimming took 2 bases from V and 8 from J, leaving 10 bases between them. The CDR3 length is 14 residues. Germline V gene sequence: CDR1 MNHEY, CDR2 SMNVEV (reference sequence). CDR3 sequence (DNA): TGTGCCAGCAGTTTAGTCCGGCTGGATTCACCCCTCCACTTT. Protein: CASSLVRLDSPLHF.

The chain links TRBV28 to TRBJ1-1; a weak D match, TRBD1 (5 bases). V dropped 8 bases and J dropped 0 bases, with 10 bases sitting between them. Germline V lookup: CDR1 MDHEN, CDR2 SYDVKM. The CDR3 sequence is 13 residues long. CDR3 sequence (DNA): TGTGCCAGCGCCGTGGGGGTGAACACTGAAGCTTTCTTT. It is translated as CASAVGVNTEAFF.

In this sample, this clonotype turned up many times. The genes are TRBV19 and TRBJ2-1; a weak D match, TRBD2 (7 bases). The CDR3 is 16 residues long. With 5 bases removed from V and 3 bases from J, the gap between germline ends came to 17 bases. In germline, CDR1 is LNHDA, CDR2 SQIVND (reference sequence). Here the CDR3 DNA reads TGTGCCAGTAGTGACGGGGGCGGGGGAATCTACAATGAGCAGTTCTTC. This codes for CASSDGGGGIYNEQFF.

A few counts support this clonotype. The chain links TRBV4-1 to TRBJ2-1; perhaps TRBD2 as D (5 bases). The length of the CDR3 is 12 residues. CDR1 and CDR2 from the germline V gene are MGHRA and YSYEKL. The V gene lost 0 bases and the J gene lost 8 bases, with 5 bases spanning the gap. DNA of the CDR3: TGCGCCAGCAGCCAAGAGAGGGATGAGCAGTTCTTC. Translating gives CASSQERDEQFF.

This chain links TRBV5-1 with TRBJ2-7; 9 bases map to TRBD1. CDR1 is SGHRS, CDR2 YFSETQ, per germline. CDR3 length equals 14 residues. Trimming took 1 base from V and 5 from J; bases not matched to a gene: 4. The CDR3 DNA follows: TGCGCCAGCAGCTTGAGGACAGGGGTGCACGAGCAGTACTTC. Residues: CASSLRTGVHEQYF. The whole variable domain, remainder taken from reference TRBV5-1 and TRBJ2-7, is KAGVTQTPRYLIKTRGQQVTLSCSPISGHRSVSWYQQTPGQGLQFLFEYFSETQRNKGNFPGRFSGRQFSNSRSEMNVSTLELGDSALYLCASSLRTGVHEQYFGPGTRLTVT.

This clonotype appeared a few times. The chain combines TRBV7-9 with TRBJ2-1; the D gene is possibly TRBD2 (6 bases). V shed 8 bases and J shed 7 bases, with 18 bases lying between them. CDR3 length: 14 residues. Germline V lookup: CDR1 SEHNR, CDR2 FQNEAQ (reference sequence). This CDR3 reads CASSTPRGRNEQFF. CDR3 coding DNA: TGTGCCAGCTCTACACCACGGGGGAGGAATGAGCAGTTCTTC.

The chain is built from TRBV7-9 and TRBJ2-3, with D possibly being TRBD1 (5 bases). The germline V and J ends were trimmed by 1 base and 3 bases, with 8 bases remaining between them. The germline CDR1 and CDR2 sequences are SEHNR and FQNEAQ (reference sequence). The CDR3 runs 14 residues. CDR3 sequence: CASSLVTATDTQYF. CDR3 in DNA: TGTGCCAGCAGCTTAGTGACAGCTACAGATACGCAGTATTTT.

In its sample, this clonotype was seen many times. The chain employs TRBV2 and TRBJ2-1, with TRBD2 matching 14 bases. Germline V gene sequence: CDR1 SNHLY, CDR2 FYNNEI. The CDR3 spans 16 residues. The trim removed 6 bases at V and 5 bases at J, leaving 6 bases unmatched. This CDR3 is CASRTSTSGGDNEQFF. The CDR3 DNA is TGTGCCAGCAGAACTTCGACTAGCGGGGGGGACAATGAGCAGTTCTTC.

This clonotype was observed a few times. The rearrangement links TRBV15 to TRBJ1-2; D is unresolved. With 0 bases removed from V and 2 bases from J, the gap between germline ends came to 19 bases. The CDR3 consists of 18 residues. Looked up from germline, CDR1 is LNHNV and CDR2 is YYDKDF (reference sequence). In DNA, the CDR3 is TGTGCCACCAGCAGAGAACCCGGGGTTTCAAGTTCGAACTATGGCTACACCTTC. It encodes CATSREPGVSSSNYGYTF.

The rearrangement uses TRBV28 and TRBJ2-4, with TRBD1 identical over 7 bases. The junction had 15 bases not matched to a gene; V was cut back by 6 bases and J by 1 base. The CDR3 is made up of 18 amino acids. Germline CDR1 reads MDHEN; CDR2 reads SYDVKM. The DNA for the CDR3 is TGTGCCAGCAGCCACATTACAGGGGATGAGTCGGCCAAAAACATTCAGTACTTC. It translates to CASSHITGDESAKNIQYF.

This clonotype was detected ten times or more. This sequence joins TRBV7-6 and TRBJ2-7; the match to TRBD1 covers 12 bases. The germline V gene has CDR1 SGHVS and CDR2 FNYEAQ. The CDR3 runs to 18 residues. Unmatched junction bases numbered 13, after V lost 4 bases and J lost 3 bases. The CDR3 reads CASSSTAGTGGPDYEQYF. The DNA for the CDR3 is TGTGCCAGCAGCTCGACGGCGGGGACAGGGGGCCCTGACTACGAGCAGTACTTC.

The rearrangement uses TRBV2 and TRBJ1-4; 7 bases are a match to TRBD1. Trimming cost V 4 bases and J 3 bases; bases outside gene matches: 5. The germline V gene has CDR1 SNHLY and CDR2 FYNNEI. This CDR3 region has 15 residues. CDR3 in amino acids: CASSGRTGANEKLFF. Written as DNA, the CDR3 is TGTGCCAGCAGTGGACGGACAGGAGCTAATGAAAAACTGTTTTTT.

V usage is TRBV7-9 and J usage is TRBJ2-5; D is possibly TRBD1 or TRBD2 (7 bases each). Between the trimmed V and J ends, which lost 5 bases and 5 bases, there was a span of 18 bases. CDR3 size: 15 residues. Germline values: CDR1 SEHNR, CDR2 FQNEAQ (reference sequence). CDR3 nucleotide sequence: TGTGCCAGCAGCGGCTTCAGGGGGGGCGCGGAGACCCAGTACTTC. Translating gives CASSGFRGGAETQYF.